Described below is a single T cell receptor (beta chain) sequence and its context. What antigen it recognizes has not been identified. Per-base quality was not reported, and no clone a single base away is much larger than it. This entry is derived from a study of shared clonotypes between healthy human individuals (TCRdb year 2020). As for the study more broadly: The cohort comprised two women and a few men aged 18 to 49 years. For each donor, three plates each were used for CD4 naive and CD4 memory, two plates were used for CD8 naive, and one plate was used for CD8 memory. To estimate repertoire size and how much clonotypes are shared between individuals, the study performed deep sequencing of blood TCR repertoires from roughly five healthy adults. Libraries were prepared and TCR repertoires were sequenced by different laboratories using diverse techniques, in order to increase sequencing depth and limit assay-specific biases. Between about 0.94 and 8.9 billion PBMCs per donor were obtained by leukapheresis. The study at large found these results: Naive subsets generally had larger estimated clonotype richness than memory subsets. Rarefaction of sorted-subset datasets indicated incomplete sequencing despite the large sequencing depth. Pairwise subsampling indicated that sequencing depth was expected to affect the degree of clonotype sharing among donors. Because the study included a small number of donors, the genetic and exposure-history diversity represented was limited. Sharing across several donors was observed for approximately 5% of naive CD4, around 3.5% of naive CD8, about 2.3% of memory CD4, and roughly 0.43% of memory CD8 clonotypes. Higher generation probabilities were observed for clonotypes shared by all four sorted-subset donors than for non-shared clonotypes. Only blood was sampled, and tissue TCR repertoires likely differ from those in blood.

V lost 0 bases and J lost 3 bases; the stretch between them is 3 bases long. The germline V gene specifies SGDLS as CDR1 and YYNGEE as CDR2. Taken from cysteine to phenylalanine, the CDR3 has 13 residues. Just the 39-base CDR3 DNA is kept, in frame starting at base 1. The donors were healthy, HIV-negative adults who had no recently reported acute infections or vaccinations. Only Caucasian adults living in Nashville, Tennessee, USA were represented among the donors. CD4+ T cells were enriched by magnetic negative selection, after which naive cells were positively selected on CD45RA and the negative fraction was taken as the memory subset. Blood was obtained by leukapheresis, after which PBMCs were separated by Ficoll-Histopaque density gradient centrifugation and cryopreserved in liquid nitrogen vapor phase. Analytical flow cytometry was used to check the purity and quantity of every magnetically sorted T cell population. Each sorted fraction had its genomic DNA isolated and then quantified by UV absorbance on a Nanodrop 2000c.

TCR CDR3 regions were amplified from genomic DNA by multiplex PCR using the deep immunoSEQ assay. Genomic DNA extracted from each cell subset was distributed evenly over all wells of several immunoSEQ 96-well plates, and each plate served as one replicate. For sorted subsets, about 220 ng of genomic DNA, equivalent to some 30,000 T cell genomes, went into each replicate PCR. Purified libraries were quantified with a Qubit 3.0 fluorometer, sized on a Bioanalyzer 2100, and re-quantified with the KAPA Library Quantification kit. Each immunoSEQ 96-well plate was sequenced on its own single-read 150-cycle Illumina NextSeq 550 flow cell. Per the original workflow: The immunoSEQ output contained only junctional sequences without quality scores, so filtering could not match that applied to full-length reads. Sequences were annotated with PyIR, a Python wrapper for IgBLAST v1.9, using IMGT germline references to assign V/J genes and CDR3. Any read was removed if the V/J assignment was weak (E-value above 1e-6), the CDR3 was missing, or the read contained stop codons, out-of-frame junctions, or ambiguous translated residues. V3J clonotypes were defined as sequences sharing the same inferred V gene, J gene, and CDR3 amino acid sequence. The percentage overlap between two repertoires was calculated by dividing the number of shared unique clonotypes by the size of the smaller repertoire. Repertoire richness was assessed with RTK rarefaction, the Chao1 estimator, and Recon v2.1 estimates of unobserved clonotypes. OLGA was used to compute generation probabilities for all TCRbeta clonotypes that the gDNA method yielded from a few donors. In its TCRdb copy, this immuneACCESS table keeps in-frame sequences only and misses some clones. Where compared with another copy, unresolved V genes explain less than half of these, and the others have no known cause. V, J and clone size derive from that table, while D and trimming were established from the DNA sequence. Across this sample there are approximately 700,000 clones, with 73% seen only once. The leading ten clones occupy around 1.8% of the sample.

This receptor was taken from a woman aged 30 to 39 in good health. The rearranged chain carries TRBV9 and TRBJ2-2; no D gene can be assigned with confidence. Sequenced material: memory CD4+ T cells sorted from blood. This specimen's cell subset or site label, per the study, means: CD45RA-negative fraction. The nucleotide sequence is TGTGCCAGCAGCGTAGCCTACACCGGGGAGCTGTTTTTT. Translation gives CASSVAYTGELFF.